Presented here are 21 T cell receptor beta chains from one specimen sequenced in a study of early T cells in non-severe SARS-CoV-2 infection. Each CDR3 protein gets one entry after TCRdb re-called the 5' RACE reads with MiXCR. Counted here are under 85,000 distinct CDR3 sequences, 13% to 15% occurring once; the ten biggest clones make up 9.5% to 12%. The sample comprised whole blood. The receptors derive from an adult who was a healthcare worker with PCR-confirmed SARS-CoV-2 infection or an uninfected control (not recorded which).

V usage is TRBV3-1 and J usage is TRBJ1-5; D call uncertain. Germline V gene data show CDR1 as LGHDT and CDR2 as YNNKEL (reference sequence). Trimming removed 2 bases from V and 7 bases from J, with 9 bases in between. This CDR3 contains 13 residues. CDR3 in DNA: TGTGCCAGCAGCCAAATATCCGGCCAGCCCCAGCATTTT. Amino acid sequence: CASSQISGQPQHF.

In its sample, this clonotype was seen a few times. This chain connects TRBV5-1 to TRBJ1-2, with TRBD1 matching over 11 bases. This CDR3 comprises 15 residues. Germline CDR1 reads SGHRS; CDR2 reads YFSETQ. With V trimmed by 4 bases and J by 3 bases, 5 bases remained unmatched. CDR3: CASSPRDRGDYGYTF. The CDR3 DNA reads as TGCGCCAGCAGCCCCCGGGACAGGGGGGACTATGGCTACACCTTC.

The rearrangement links TRBV7-8 to TRBJ2-5; 9 nucleotides line up with TRBD2. Per germline, CDR1 SGHVS and CDR2 FQNEAQ. There are 16 residues in the CDR3. After removal of 5 bases from V and 5 bases from J, the junction contained 12 bases not matched to a gene. The CDR3 protein is CASSHILAGKVETQYF. In DNA form, the CDR3 reads TGTGCCAGCAGCCACATCCTAGCGGGGAAGGTGGAGACCCAGTACTTC.

The genes are TRBV9 and TRBJ1-1; D gene uncertain. V lost 2 bases and J lost 2, with 10 bases in between. CDR3 length: 14 residues. Germline V CDR1 and CDR2: SGDLS, YYNGEE. CDR3 residues: CASSVQSINTEAFF. The DNA for the CDR3 is TGTGCCAGCAGCGTCCAGTCCATAAACACTGAAGCTTTCTTT.

V and J are TRBV30 and TRBJ1-1; the D gene is possibly TRBD1 (6 bases). Germline V gene lookup returns CDR1 GTSNPN and CDR2 SVGIG (reference sequence). This CDR3 region has 16 residues. The V gene lost 5 bases and the J gene lost 3 bases, with 22 bases spanning the gap. The CDR3 DNA reads TGTGCCTGGGGCTCGGGAGGCGGGGGCTGGGACACTGAAGCTTTCTTT. Protein sequence: CAWGSGGGGWDTEAFF.

The chain couples TRBV19 to TRBJ2-2; 9 positions match TRBD1. The germline V gene has CDR1 LNHDA and CDR2 SQIVND (reference sequence). J gave up 4 bases and V 5 bases, and 8 bases lay outside the gene matches. The CDR3 has 16 amino acids. The CDR3 DNA sequence: TGTGCCAGTAGTCCTAGGACAGGGGCTAGCACCGGGGAGCTGTTTTTT. Translating it yields CASSPRTGASTGELFF.

The sample holds many counts of this clonotype. The V and J genes are TRBV28 and TRBJ2-6; no reliable D call. The germline gives CDR1 MDHEN, CDR2 SYDVKM. This CDR3 contains 15 residues. V was clipped by 5 bases and J by 0 bases, with 8 bases between them. The CDR3 sequence is CASSKVSSGANVLTF. DNA for the CDR3: TGTGCCAGCAGTAAAGTCAGCTCTGGGGCCAACGTCCTGACTTTC.

The rearrangement joins TRBV6-2 or TRBV6-3 to TRBJ1-1; D is unresolved. The CDR3 covers 14 residues. CDR1 and CDR2 (germline): MNHEY, SVGEGT. The germline V and J ends were trimmed by 4 bases and 5 bases, with 14 bases remaining between them. For the CDR3, the DNA is TGTGCCAGCAGTTTGCTAAGGACCGGGACTGAAGCTTTCTTT. This translates into CASSLLRTGTEAFF.

The chain links TRBV20-1 to TRBJ2-3; the D gene is possibly TRBD2 (5 bases). V was shortened by 6 bases and J by 1 base, with 14 bases between the two germline ends. Per the germline V gene, CDR1 is DFQATT and CDR2 is SNEGSKA (reference sequence). The CDR3 has 14 residues. The CDR3 DNA reads TGCAGTGCCCGGGATGTTTTCGGCACAGATACGCAGTATTTT. Its protein is CSARDVFGTDTQYF.

The chain links TRBV12-3 or TRBV12-4 to TRBJ2-1, with D possibly being TRBD1 (5 bases). V lost 0 bases and J 4 bases, leaving 16 bases between the germline ends. The CDR3 is 17 amino acids. CDR3 sequence reads: CASSLAPRAGIYNEQFF. CDR3 in DNA: TGTGCCAGCAGTTTAGCGCCCCGGGCAGGGATATACAATGAGCAGTTCTTC.

This clonotype has a handful of counts. The V and J genes are TRBV7-8 and TRBJ1-1, with D uncertain. CDR3 size: 13 residues. Deletions cut 2 bases from V and 4 bases from J, with 8 bases between. Germline lookup yields CDR1 SGHVS and CDR2 FQNEAQ. The chain's CDR3 is CASSLTQATEAFF. CDR3 in DNA: TGTGCCAGCAGCTTAACGCAAGCCACTGAAGCTTTCTTT.

The CDR3 coding sequence is TGTGCCATCAGTGCCGGGACAGGGGTAGCAGATACGCAGTATTTT. This gives the protein CAISAGTGVADTQYF. The V gene is TRBV10-3, the J gene TRBJ2-3; 10 nucleotides match TRBD1. The CDR3 spans 15 residues. CDR1 and CDR2 from the germline V gene are ENHRY and SYGVKD. The trim removed 4 bases at V and 4 bases at J, leaving 5 bases unmatched.

This clonotype occurred a few times. The chain is built from TRBV9 and TRBJ2-3; D not certain. CDR1 is SGDLS, CDR2 YYNGEE, per germline. Trimming shortened V by 2 bases and J by 0 bases, and 4 bases separated the two germline ends. The CDR3 contains 13 residues. The chain's CDR3 is CASSVPSTDTQYF. The CDR3 nucleotides read TGTGCCAGCAGCGTCCCTAGCACAGATACGCAGTATTTT.

The chain employs TRBV23-1 and TRBJ1-5, with D tentatively TRBD1 (5 bases). Being an ORF, TRBV23-1 has a function that is uncertain. The CDR3 is 17 amino acids. V lost 8 bases to trimming and J lost 5 bases, with 25 bases between them. The CDR3 loop reads CASRPAGDPCPDQPQHF. As DNA, the CDR3 is TGCGCCAGCCGCCCCGCGGGGGACCCCTGTCCCGATCAGCCCCAGCATTTT.

CDR3 DNA sequence: TGTGCCAGCAGCCCAGGCCCCGGGGCGGACACTGAAGCTTTCTTT. Translation: CASSPGPGADTEAFF. The chain combines TRBV3-1 with TRBJ1-1, with a weak D call TRBD1 (5 bases). CDR3 length: 15 residues. Trimming took 4 bases from V and 3 from J, leaving 15 bases between them. Germline V lookup: CDR1 LGHDT, CDR2 YNNKEL (reference sequence).

This clonotype was detected a few times. The chain combines TRBV5-1 with TRBJ2-7, with TRBD1 matching 8 bases. The CDR3 contains 14 residues. Unmatched junction bases numbered 4, after V lost 4 bases and J lost 1 base. CDR1 and CDR2 (germline): SGHRS, YFSETQ. Here the CDR3 DNA reads TGCGCCAGCAGCCCGGGACAGGTATCCTACGAGCAGTACTTC. This translates into CASSPGQVSYEQYF.

This clonotype was detected many times. V gene TRBV2 combines with J gene TRBJ1-2; D possibly corresponds to TRBD1 (5 bases). Trimming removed 8 bases at V and 0 bases at J, with 19 bases between. Germline CDR1 SNHLY, CDR2 FYNNEI. The CDR3 spans 16 residues. The CDR3: CASGGIPPSSNYGYTF. The CDR3 DNA follows: TGTGCCAGCGGGGGGATCCCACCATCTTCTAACTATGGCTACACCTTC.

This clonotype was observed a few times. This chain links TRBV30 with TRBJ2-1; D assignment may be TRBD1 or TRBD2 (5 bases each). The V and J ends lost 2 bases and 4 bases respectively, with 15 bases between them. The CDR3 is 15 amino acids. Germline V CDR1 and CDR2: GTSNPN, SVGIG (reference sequence). CDR3 nucleotides: TGTGCCTGGAGTCCCCCCGGGGCAAGGTACAATGAGCAGTTCTTC. Protein sequence: CAWSPPGARYNEQFF.

V usage is TRBV7-3 and J usage is TRBJ2-4; tentative D call: TRBD2 (7 bases). The CDR3 has 16 amino acids. V lost 5 bases and J lost 12, with 26 bases in between. Per germline, CDR1 SGHTA and CDR2 FQGTGA. The CDR3 DNA follows: TGTGCCAGCAGCCATTCCCCCTCGGGGGCGGGGGAGACTCAGTACTTC. Amino acids: CASSHSPSGAGETQYF. Full variable domain (missing parts from reference TRBV7-3 and TRBJ2-4): GAGVSQTPSNKVTEKGKYVELRCDPISGHTALYWYRQSLGQGPEFLIYFQGTGAADDSGLPNDRFFAVRPEGSVSTLKIQRTERGDSAVYLCASSHSPSGAGETQYFGAGTRLSVL.

This clonotype was detected many times. In nucleotides, the CDR3 is TGTGCCAGTAGACTAGCGGGGGGCTACAATGAGCAGTTCTTC. Its protein is CASRLAGGYNEQFF. This rearrangement joins TRBV19 to TRBJ2-1, with 12 bases identical to TRBD2. The junction had 0 bases not matched to a gene; V was cut back by 6 bases and J by 3 bases. The CDR3 runs 14 residues. Germline loops: CDR1 LNHDA, CDR2 SQIVND (reference sequence).

In this sample, this clonotype turned up many times. The gene calls are TRBV5-4 and TRBJ1-6; D uncertain. This CDR3 comprises 13 residues. Looked up from germline, CDR1 is SGHNT and CDR2 is YYREEE (reference sequence). Trimming took off 3 bases at V and 10 bases at J, with 11 bases between the two ends. The DNA of the CDR3 is TGTGCCAGCAGCTCCTCATATGGGTCACCCCTCCACTTT. Amino acid sequence: CASSSSYGSPLHF.